The clone carrying this T cell receptor (beta chain) showed up many times. As yet, its antigen is unknown. A junction boundary mismatches the germline segment, possibly from a read error. This entry comes from a study of neurological immune-mediated disorders. Findings and caveats of the study: Among 34 multiple sclerosis patients, 18 had repertoires that phylogenetic grouping placed in one related-CDR3 cluster, a possible signature. The multiple sclerosis repertoire cluster had no association with any clinical or MRI feature. HTLV-1-associated myelopathy had the most TCR clonal expansion, and multiple sclerosis had the least, less than healthy controls.

Unsorted libraries were prepared from 2 million PBMCs held at -80 C. TCRdb re-derived calls from the 5' RACE reads in MiXCR, one entry per CDR3 protein. The profile shows approximately 50,000 distinct CDR3 sequences, around 3.3% of them singletons. The CDR3 is made up of 11 amino acids. CDR1 and CDR2 (germline): DFQATT, SNEGSKA (reference sequence). The sequence was collected from a man aged 40-49 years with multiple sclerosis. The V call is TRBV20-1, the J call TRBJ1-6; 7 bases are a match to TRBD1. The sample comprised PBMCs. As DNA, the CDR3 is TGCAGTGCAAACAGGGGTTCACCCCTCAACTTT. This gives the protein CSANRGSPLNF.